These T cell receptor beta chains were read from a single sample in a study of control samples from healthy donors and cancer patients. Sequencing used immunoSEQ multiplex PCR; TCRdb keeps in-frame clones, though not all of them. The repertoire holds 170,000 or so clones, almost 90% seen once, with around 1.4% in the top ten. The sequenced material came from blood. Receptor source: a woman in her forties or fifties in good health. Each CDR3 is given without its conserved first and last residue.

j_call | v_call | cdr3_aa
TRBJ1-4 | TRBV3-1/TRBV3-2 | ASSPRDRGEKLF
TRBJ2-3 | TRBV19 | ASSIRISRGSADTQY
TRBJ2-1 | TRBV5-5 | ASSPLGSGSLPHNEQF
TRBJ2-5 | TRBV5-4 | ASSLERSPETQY
TRBJ1-3 | TRBV19 | ASDKTGTPSGNTIY
TRBJ1-5 | TRBV25-1 | ASSDSTTGSNQPQH
TRBJ2-7 | TRBV11-2 | ASSYRSGMGEQY
TRBJ1-1 | TRBV24-1 | ATRGQGSTEAF
TRBJ1-1 | TRBV7-2 | ASLGGTEAF
TRBJ1-4 | TRBV6-5 | ASNAAEKLF
TRBJ1-1 | TRBV10-3 | AISAALSEAF
TRBJ1-2 | TRBV6-5 | ASSYSIEGGYYGYT
TRBJ1-1 | TRBV7-9 | ASSLGNIGTEAF
TRBJ2-3 | TRBV27 | ASSFDPSTDTQY
TRBJ2-1 | TRBV9 | ASSVEGTLYNEQF
TRBJ1-6 | TRBV11-2 | ASSLRGPARSPLH
TRBJ1-5 | TRBV2 | ASSDGQGHQPQH
TRBJ2-2 | TRBV5-4 | ASSPGRGSTTGELF
TRBJ2-7 | TRBV11-3 | ASRATGGDEQY
TRBJ1-2 | TRBV6-2/TRBV6-3 | ASSWYRRGAVERGYT
TRBJ2-5 | TRBV5-4 | ASSPVPLEETQY
TRBJ1-3 | TRBV5-8 | ASSVTGVWTGNTIY
TRBJ2-3 | TRBV18 | ASSPRVRDSGPT
TRBJ2-3 | TRBV7-2 | ASSFYKPTDTQY